Here is one TCR beta chain with its context. The antigen remains undetermined. Some clones are missing from TCRdb's copy, which holds only in-frame ones; the method was immunoSEQ multiplex PCR. The sample contains around 160,000 clones, 82% of which appear only once. The source of the sample is a study of T cell responses to AZD1222 COVID-19 vaccine. Study-wide findings and caveats: Elevations in Spike-specific TCR breadth and depth followed administration of two AZD1222 doses. In a largely white British group with more females than males, clonal diversity was possibly underestimated.

V was trimmed by 6 bases and J by 1 base, leaving 3 bases between them. This CDR3 has 11 residues. CDR1 MNHEY and CDR2 SMNVEV come from the germline V gene (reference sequence). The gene calls are TRBV27 and TRBJ1-1; D not certain. The input for sequencing was peripheral blood, taken on day 0 of MenACWY control vaccination. This TCR derives from an adult in good health. The CDR3 region is CASRRNTEAFF. DNA of the CDR3: TGTGCCAGCAGGAGGAACACTGAAGCTTTCTTT.